This entry lists 22 T cell receptor beta chains sequenced from one sample in a study of shared clonotypes between healthy human individuals. Some clones are missing from TCRdb's copy, which holds only in-frame ones; the method was immunoSEQ multiplex PCR. Among some 900,000 clones listed, approximately 80% were seen once. Sequenced material: memory CD4+ T cells sorted from blood. Regarding subset: CD45RA-negative fraction. These receptors were taken from a man younger than 35 in good health.

The chain uses TRBV27 and TRBJ1-2; TRBD1 aligns across 7 bases. V was clipped by 2 bases and J by 5 bases; unmatched bases: 5. Germline values: CDR1 MNHEY, CDR2 SMNVEV (reference sequence). The CDR3 loop spans 14 amino acids. The DNA of the CDR3 is TGTGCCAGCAGTTTAGGGTCGGGACAGTATGGCTACACCTTC. It encodes CASSLGSGQYGYTF.

This clone was counted between two and nine times. This sample also contains other DNA sequences that code for the same CDR3. The chain is built from TRBV6-1 and TRBJ1-1, with D possibly being TRBD1 (5 bases). Trimming cost V 7 bases and J 5 bases, with 17 bases left between them. The CDR3 runs to 14 residues. Per germline, CDR1 MNHNS and CDR2 SASEGT. CDR3 nucleotide sequence: TGTGCCAGCAACCGCCCGGAGGGGAGGACTGAAGCTTTCTTT. Its protein is CASNRPEGRTEAFF.

The chain carries TRBV23-1 and TRBJ1-6; 8 bases fit TRBD1. TRBV23-1 is labeled an ORF, and its function is uncertain. Unmatched junction bases numbered 8, after V lost 6 bases and J lost 4 bases. The CDR3 totals 16 residues. Here the CDR3 reads CASSPGQGCYNSPLHF. CDR3 DNA sequence: TGCGCCAGCAGCCCAGGACAGGGCTGTTATAATTCACCCCTCCACTTT.

For the CDR3, the DNA is TGTGCCAGCAGTGAGGGGGGGAGGGTCACAGATACGCAGTATTTT. Translation gives CASSEGGRVTDTQYF. J is TRBJ2-3 and V is TRBV6-1, with 7 bases that match TRBD2. Germline V gene data show CDR1 as MNHNS and CDR2 as SASEGT. After removal of 3 bases from V and 2 bases from J, the junction contained 5 bases not matched to a gene. This CDR3 has 15 amino acids.

The V gene is TRBV15, the J gene TRBJ2-7; D might be TRBD2 (7 bases). The CDR3 covers 16 residues. V dropped 0 bases and J dropped 3 bases, with 15 bases sitting between them. Per germline, CDR1 LNHNV and CDR2 YYDKDF (reference sequence). CDR3 protein: CATSRDLGGGRYEQYF. DNA for the CDR3: TGTGCCACCAGCAGAGATTTGGGAGGGGGTCGCTACGAGCAGTACTTC.

The genes are TRBV11-2 and TRBJ1-3; D ambiguous. In germline, CDR1 is SGHAT, CDR2 FQNNGV. V dropped 7 bases and J dropped 0 bases, with 13 bases sitting between them. This CDR3 has 15 amino acids. CDR3 DNA: TGTGCCAGCACCCAGGTGGAGAGCTCTGGAAACACCATATATTTT. It is translated as CASTQVESSGNTIYF.

This clone occurred once. Mismatch with germline at one junction end may stem from a read error. The rearrangement links TRBV18 to TRBJ1-5; D remains ambiguous. This CDR3 is built from 11 residues. Looked up from germline, CDR1 is KGHSH and CDR2 is LQKENI. CDR3 loop: CASSPPGIPIF. Written as DNA, the CDR3 is TGTGCCAGCTCACCACCCGGGATACCAATTTTT.

The chain is built from TRBV6-1 and TRBJ1-1; no clear D. The CDR3 contains 13 residues. V dropped 5 bases and J dropped 6 bases, with 13 bases sitting between them. CDR1 and CDR2 (germline): MNHNS, SASEGT. CDR3 amino acids: CASSSTRYSEAFF. CDR3 sequence (DNA): TGTGCCAGCAGTTCCACAAGATACTCTGAAGCTTTCTTT.

CDR3 sequence (DNA): TGTGCCAGCAATGACGGGGGATTAACCTATGGCTACACCTTC. It is translated as CASNDGGLTYGYTF. J is TRBJ1-2 and V is TRBV6-1; TRBD1 might be the D (5 bases). V shed 7 bases and J shed 4 bases, with 16 bases lying between them. This CDR3 comprises 14 residues. The germline CDR1 and CDR2 sequences are MNHNS and SASEGT.

The J gene is TRBJ2-7, the V gene TRBV2; 8 bases are shared with TRBD2. After removal of 6 bases from V and 0 bases from J, the junction contained 7 bases not matched to a gene. CDR3 length equals 15 residues. CDR1 and CDR2 from the germline V gene are SNHLY and FYNNEI. The CDR3 DNA follows: TGTGCCAGCAGACTACGGACTAGCAGCTCCTACGAGCAGTACTTC. Translation gives CASRLRTSSSYEQYF.

The rearrangement joins TRBV4-1 to TRBJ2-2, with 8 bases lining up with TRBD1. Per germline, CDR1 MGHRA and CDR2 YSYEKL. The CDR3 spans 16 residues. Trimming removed 4 bases from V and 7 bases from J; junction bases left unmatched: 11. This CDR3 is CASSPRDRPRGGELFF. The DNA for the CDR3 is TGCGCCAGCAGCCCCAGGGACAGGCCGAGGGGCGGGGAGCTGTTTTTT.

This sequence joins TRBV19 and TRBJ2-7, with TRBD1 matching 10 bases. Trimming at V came to 5 bases and at J to 1 base, leaving 5 bases not matched to a gene. CDR1 and CDR2 from the germline V gene are LNHDA and SQIVND (reference sequence). CDR3 length: 15 residues. CDR3 loop: CASSQDRGTSYEQYF. CDR3 nucleotides: TGTGCCAGTAGTCAGGACAGGGGGACTTCCTACGAGCAGTACTTC.

CDR3 residues: CASSLSTGGRQPQHF. The CDR3 nucleotides are TGTGCCAGCAGCCTTTCGACGGGGGGGAGGCAGCCCCAGCATTTT. The chain carries TRBV27 and TRBJ1-5; D might be TRBD1 (5 bases). Germline values: CDR1 MNHEY, CDR2 SMNVEV (reference sequence). This CDR3 has 15 amino acids. The V and J ends lost 6 bases and 7 bases respectively, with 19 bases between them.

This chain connects TRBV4-1 to TRBJ2-5, with a weak D call TRBD2 (6 bases). CDR1 and CDR2 from the germline V gene are MGHRA and YSYEKL. V was shortened by 1 base and J by 2 bases, with 14 bases between the two germline ends. This CDR3 comprises 16 residues. The CDR3 nucleotides are TGCGCCAGCAGCCAAGCTCAGGCAGGGACTCAAGAGACCCAGTACTTC. Its translation is CASSQAQAGTQETQYF.

V usage is TRBV4-1 and J usage is TRBJ2-5; D is unclear. Germline loops: CDR1 MGHRA, CDR2 YSYEKL. V lost 1 base to trimming and J lost 1 base, with 10 bases between them. This CDR3 is 15 amino acids long. CDR3: CASSQAGTVQETQYF. The DNA for the CDR3 is TGCGCCAGCAGCCAAGCGGGTACAGTCCAAGAGACCCAGTACTTC.

The CDR3 DNA reads TGTGCCAGCAGCCGGGGGACCGGGGAGCTGTTTTTT. Protein sequence: CASSRGTGELFF. The genes are TRBV6-5 and TRBJ2-2; weak D call: TRBD2 (6 bases). V lost 6 bases to trimming and J lost 5 bases, with 7 bases between them. Germline values: CDR1 MNHEY, CDR2 SVGAGI. This CDR3 has 12 residues.

The chain has TRBV18 and TRBJ2-6; no clear D. This CDR3 is built from 17 residues. Deletions cut 0 bases from V and 4 bases from J, with 13 bases between. In germline, CDR1 is KGHSH, CDR2 LQKENI. Here the CDR3 reads CASSPPAALSGANVLTF. CDR3 DNA: TGTGCCAGCTCACCACCGGCTGCGTTGAGCGGGGCCAACGTCCTGACTTTC.

The V and J genes are TRBV6-1 and TRBJ2-2; the D is unclear. The CDR3 covers 14 residues. CDR1 and CDR2 from the germline V gene are MNHNS and SASEGT. V lost 1 base, J lost 7 bases, and 10 bases lay in between. The CDR3 here is CASSEVATIGELFF. The DNA of the CDR3 is TGTGCCAGCAGTGAAGTGGCCACAATCGGGGAGCTGTTTTTT.

This clone was detected a few times. Other DNA sequences within the sample encode an identical CDR3. The chain couples TRBV9 to TRBJ1-6; 8 bases are shared with TRBD1. The CDR3 is 13 residues long. J lost 10 bases, V lost 3 bases, and 3 bases had no gene match. Germline lookup yields CDR1 SGDLS and CDR2 YYNGEE. CDR3 nucleotides: TGTGCCAGCAGCGCAGGGGGCAGATCACCCCTCCACTTT. This translates into CASSAGGRSPLHF.

This clone was detected once. The chain uses TRBV5-1 and TRBJ2-7; D perhaps matches TRBD2 (6 bases). Germline CDR1 SGHRS, CDR2 YFSETQ. Deletions cut 0 bases from V and 3 bases from J, with 19 bases between. The CDR3 spans 17 residues. The CDR3 loop reads CASSLGREGTGGYEQYF. The CDR3 coding sequence is TGCGCCAGCAGCTTGGGGCGGGAAGGGACCGGCGGCTACGAGCAGTACTTC.

The chain recombines TRBV6-5 with TRBJ2-7, with TRBD1 matching over 7 bases. With 6 bases clipped from V and 7 bases from J, the junction kept 12 bases outside the gene matches. The CDR3 is 14 amino acids. CDR1 and CDR2 from the germline V gene are MNHEY and SVGAGI. The CDR3 coding sequence is TGTGCCAGCAGATCACAGGGGACCCGGAGGGAGCAGTACTTC. Translating it yields CASRSQGTRREQYF.

The chain combines TRBV10-3 with TRBJ2-1, with TRBD2 identical over 9 bases. Germline lookup yields CDR1 ENHRY and CDR2 SYGVKD. The J segment lost 7 bases and the V segment lost 4 bases, leaving 11 bases of the junction unmatched. This CDR3 region has 16 residues. CDR3 sequence (DNA): TGTGCCATCAGTGGCAGGGCGGGGGGGCAATCTAATGAGCAGTTCTTC. Its protein is CAISGRAGGQSNEQFF.